These 24 T cell receptor beta chains share one sample of origin, sequenced in a study of T cell responses to AZD1222 COVID-19 vaccine. This table comes from immunoSEQ multiplex PCR, and its TCRdb copy is limited to in-frame clones, with some not included. The data show around 110,000 clones, with about nine tenths seen just once and roughly 8.9% held by the top ten. The sequencing used peripheral blood, collected 28 days after the second AZD1222 dose. The receptors derive from an adult who received the AZD1222 COVID-19 vaccine.

The chain carries TRBV9 and TRBJ2-7, with D tentatively TRBD1 or TRBD2 (5 bases each). V shed 3 bases and J shed 1 base, with 11 bases lying between them. CDR3 length: 14 residues. Germline CDR1 SGDLS, CDR2 YYNGEE. CDR3 sequence (DNA): TGTGCCAGCAGCGCCCGGGACCAATCCTACGAGCAGTACTTC. Translating it yields CASSARDQSYEQYF. Full variable domain (missing parts from reference TRBV9 and TRBJ2-7): DSGVTQTPKHLITATGQRVTLRCSPRSGDLSVYWYQQSLDQGLQFLIQYYNGEERAKGNILERFSAQQFPDLHSELNLSSLELGDSALYFCASSARDQSYEQYFGPGTRLTVT.

This sequence joins TRBV3-1 (or the pseudogene TRBV3-2) and TRBJ2-2; 8 positions agree with TRBD2. CDR1 is LGHDT, CDR2 YNNKEL, per germline (reference sequence). J gave up 5 bases and V 1 base, and 6 bases lay outside the gene matches. The CDR3 extends over 16 amino acids. The CDR3 nucleotides read TGTGCCAGCAGCCAAGCGGGGGGGAGTTTTACCGGGGAGCTGTTTTTT. Translation gives CASSQAGGSFTGELFF.

The V call is TRBV7-2, the J call TRBJ1-6; no definite D call. CDR3 length: 15 amino acids. Trimming left V 5 bases short and J 9 bases short, with 17 bases between. Germline V lookup: CDR1 SGHTA, CDR2 FQGNSA. CDR3 in DNA: TGTGCCAGCAGCGCACGACCCGACGGGATTTCACCCCTCCACTTT. Encoded protein: CASSARPDGISPLHF. Filled out from reference TRBV7-2 and TRBJ1-6, the complete variable domain reads GAGVSQSPSNKVTEKGKDVELRCDPISGHTALYWYRQSLGQGLEFLIYFQGNSAPDKSGLPSDRFSAERTGGSVSTLTIQRTQQEDSAVYLCASSARPDGISPLHFGNGTRLTVT.

This chain connects TRBV27 to TRBJ1-2; 8 positions match TRBD1. CDR1 is MNHEY and CDR2 is SMNVEV in the germline V gene (reference sequence). This CDR3 has 16 amino acids. With 2 bases clipped from V and 7 bases from J, the junction kept 12 bases outside the gene matches. The CDR3 reads CASSLGPTGAGGGYTF. In DNA, the CDR3 is TGTGCCAGCAGTTTAGGACCGACAGGGGCGGGAGGTGGCTACACCTTC.

To note about this clone: An end of the junction does not agree with germline; a read error may underlie this. V gene TRBV7-7 combines with J gene TRBJ1-4, with D unresolved. This CDR3 spans 15 amino acids. CDR1 and CDR2 from the germline V gene are SSHAT and FNYEAQ (reference sequence). CDR3 nucleotides: TGTGCTAGCAGCACCCCCACCTACCGTAGTGAAAAACTGTTTTTT. Translated, it gives CASSTPTYRSEKLFF.

This clone was picked up one time. V gene TRBV3-1 (or the pseudogene TRBV3-2) combines with J gene TRBJ1-4; no firm D call. The germline V and J ends were trimmed by 3 bases and 3 bases, with 11 bases remaining between them. CDR3 size: 15 residues. Germline V gene sequence: CDR1 LGHDT, CDR2 YNNKEL (reference sequence). The CDR3 sequence is CASSQSPGPNEKLFF. Written as DNA, the CDR3 is TGTGCCAGCAGCCAGAGCCCGGGTCCTAATGAAAAACTGTTTTTT.

The chain joins TRBV19 to TRBJ2-7, with D perhaps given as TRBD1 or TRBD2 (6 bases each). Trimming shortened V by 8 bases and J by 6 bases, and 23 bases separated the two germline ends. The CDR3 is 15 residues long. Germline CDR1 is LNHDA and CDR2 is SQIVND (reference sequence). The CDR3 reads CASRTGRTSTSEQYF. In nucleotides, the CDR3 is TGTGCCAGTCGCACAGGGAGGACTTCGACTTCCGAGCAGTACTTC.

This chain links TRBV30 with TRBJ1-5, with D possibly TRBD1 on 6 matching bases. V was shortened by 2 bases and J by 5 bases, with 10 bases between the two germline ends. This CDR3 is built from 13 residues. CDR1 is GTSNPN and CDR2 is SVGIG in the germline V gene (reference sequence). The CDR3 sequence: CAWSTGNDQPQHF. CDR3 DNA sequence: TGTGCCTGGAGTACAGGGAACGATCAGCCCCAGCATTTT.

The J gene is TRBJ1-5, the V gene TRBV1. TRBV1 is listed as a pseudogene. The CDR3 length is 17 residues. The DNA of the CDR3 is TGCACCAGCAGCCAAAAGAAGCCTCGGAAGGGAAATCAGCCCCAGCATTTT. Translating gives CTSSQKKPRKGNQPQHF.

V usage is TRBV28 and J usage is TRBJ1-4, with 7 bases fitting TRBD1. V shed 2 bases and J 7 bases; nucleotides not matched to a gene: 13. The CDR3 extends over 17 amino acids. Germline values: CDR1 MDHEN, CDR2 SYDVKM. The CDR3: CASSLAPTTGDGEKLFF. The CDR3 nucleotides read TGTGCCAGCAGTTTAGCCCCTACAACAGGGGACGGTGAAAAACTGTTTTTT.

The V call is TRBV4-3, the J call TRBJ1-2; 8 bases agree with TRBD1. CDR3 length: 16 amino acids. V dropped 2 bases and J dropped 1; count of bases not matched to a gene: 6. From germline, CDR1 is LGHNA and CDR2 YSLEER. In DNA, the CDR3 is TGCGCCAGCAGCCAACTGACAGGGGATGTTAACTATGGCTACACCTTC. Protein sequence: CASSQLTGDVNYGYTF.

The chain combines TRBV7-9 with TRBJ1-6, with D unclear. The germline gives CDR1 SEHNR, CDR2 FQNEAQ (reference sequence). The CDR3 covers 13 residues. Deletions cut 0 bases from V and 7 bases from J, with 4 bases between. The CDR3 reads CASSLAENSPLHF. The CDR3, as DNA: TGTGCCAGCAGCTTAGCGGAGAATTCACCCCTCCACTTT.

The genes are TRBV3-1 (or the pseudogene TRBV3-2) and TRBJ1-6; D may be TRBD1 (5 bases). CDR1 and CDR2 (germline): LGHDT, YNNKEL (reference sequence). V lost 0 bases, J lost 5 bases, and 11 bases lay in between. The CDR3 loop spans 16 amino acids. In DNA, the CDR3 is TGTGCCAGCAGCCAAGACTCCCTGGGGGATAATTCACCCCTCCACTTT. Residues: CASSQDSLGDNSPLHF.

The chain couples TRBV5-4 to TRBJ2-7; a possible D gene is TRBD1 (7 bases). V lost 4 bases and J 5 bases, leaving 16 bases between the germline ends. CDR1 and CDR2 from the germline V gene are SGHNT and YYREEE (reference sequence). The CDR3 is 14 amino acids. CDR3 sequence reads: CASSLRQGGNEQYF. CDR3 nucleotides: TGTGCCAGCAGCCTACGACAGGGAGGTAACGAGCAGTACTTC.

V and J are TRBV15 and TRBJ1-4; D is ambiguous. CDR1 is LNHNV and CDR2 is YYDKDF in the germline V gene (reference sequence). Trimming cost V 4 bases and J 0 bases, with 12 bases left between them. The CDR3 is 16 residues long. In DNA, the CDR3 is TGTGCCACCAGCAAACACCGAGGAACAACTAATGAAAAACTGTTTTTT. Its translation is CATSKHRGTTNEKLFF.

V and J are TRBV7-9 and TRBJ2-3; no definite D call. The CDR3 spans 15 residues. Trimming removed 3 bases from V and 4 bases from J, with 14 bases in between. The germline V gene encodes CDR1 SEHNR and CDR2 FQNEAQ (reference sequence). The CDR3 region has the DNA TGTGCCAGCAGCTTGTTGACTCAACGGGCAGATACGCAGTATTTT. It specifies CASSLLTQRADTQYF.

This chain uses TRBV6-4 with TRBJ1-1, with TRBD1 identical over 10 bases. In germline, CDR1 is MRHNA, CDR2 SNTAGT. The CDR3 loop spans 16 amino acids. With 6 bases clipped from V and 0 bases from J, the junction kept 7 bases outside the gene matches. In DNA form, the CDR3 reads TGTGCCAGCAGCCGGACAGGGGGGAGATTGAACACTGAAGCTTTCTTT. It yields the protein CASSRTGGRLNTEAFF.

The chain couples TRBV10-1 to TRBJ2-7, with 12 bases aligning to TRBD2. The CDR3 extends over 16 amino acids. Germline CDR1 reads WNHNN; CDR2 reads SYGVQD (reference sequence). CDR3 residues: CAGSLGLAGGPYEQYF. The DNA for the CDR3 is TGCGCGGGGTCATTGGGGCTAGCGGGAGGGCCCTACGAGCAGTACTTC.

The rearrangement joins TRBV29-1 to TRBJ1-2, with 10 bases aligning to TRBD1. J gave up 7 bases and V 5 bases, and 4 bases lay outside the gene matches. Germline CDR1 and CDR2: SQVTM and ANQGSEA. The CDR3 is made up of 12 amino acids. DNA of the CDR3: TGCAGCGTTCGACAGGGGGCTGGTGGCTACACCTTC. Translating gives CSVRQGAGGYTF.

The rearrangement links TRBV19 to TRBJ1-1; 11 bases agree with TRBD1. Germline V lookup: CDR1 LNHDA, CDR2 SQIVND (reference sequence). The V and J ends lost 6 bases and 3 bases, in that order; junction bases with no gene match: 6. The CDR3 has 15 residues. The CDR3 DNA follows: TGTGCCAGTAGGAAGGACAGGGGGCGAGACACTGAAGCTTTCTTT. This translates into CASRKDRGRDTEAFF. Supplemented by reference TRBV19 and TRBJ1-1, the full variable domain reads DGGITQSPKYLFRKEGQNVTLSCEQNLNHDAMYWYRQDPGQGLRLIYYSQIVNDFQKGDIAEGYSVSREKKESFPLTVTSAQKNPTAFYLCASRKDRGRDTEAFFGQGTRLTVV.

V gene TRBV7-3 combines with J gene TRBJ2-7; possible D gene TRBD1, 5 bases. The length of the CDR3 is 13 residues. CDR1 and CDR2 from the germline V gene are SGHTA and FQGTGA. Between the trimmed V and J ends, which lost 5 bases and 3 bases, there was a span of 11 bases. The CDR3, as DNA: TGTGCCAGCAGCCCTCAGGGATACTACGAGCAGTACTTC. Amino acids: CASSPQGYYEQYF. The variable domain in full, completed from reference TRBV7-3 and TRBJ2-7, reads GAGVSQTPSNKVTEKGKYVELRCDPISGHTALYWYRQSLGQGPEFLIYFQGTGAADDSGLPNDRFFAVRPEGSVSTLKIQRTERGDSAVYLCASSPQGYYEQYFGPGTRLTVT.

J is TRBJ2-2 and V is TRBV6-2 or TRBV6-3, with unresolved D. The germline V gene has CDR1 MNHEY and CDR2 SVGEGT. This CDR3 contains 11 residues. Trimming took 6 bases from V and 7 from J, leaving 6 bases between them. The CDR3 nucleotides are TGTGCCAGCAGCAATAGCGGGGAGCTGTTTTTT. Its translation: CASSNSGELFF.

This rearrangement joins TRBV7-9 to TRBJ1-1, with D maybe TRBD1 (5 bases). The CDR3 totals 16 residues. Germline V CDR1 and CDR2: SEHNR, FQNEAQ (reference sequence). Between the trimmed V and J ends, which lost 6 bases and 5 bases, there was a span of 22 bases. CDR3 sequence: CASSLPSYKGRTEAFF. CDR3 sequence (DNA): TGTGCCAGCAGTCTTCCCTCGTATAAGGGGCGGACTGAAGCTTTCTTT.

The chain joins TRBV5-6 to TRBJ1-2; no definite D call. V lost 3 bases and J lost 8, with 14 bases in between. CDR1 and CDR2 (germline): SGHDT, YYEEEE. There are 13 residues in the CDR3. CDR3: CASSYGSRRGYTF. Written as DNA, the CDR3 is TGTGCCAGCAGCTATGGGTCCCGGAGGGGCTACACCTTC.